A selection of T cell receptor beta chains follows, all from one sample in a study of shared clonotypes between healthy human individuals. Clones were sequenced by immunoSEQ multiplex PCR, and TCRdb holds only the in-frame ones, with some missing. The sample holds about 600,000 clones; nearly 98% are singletons and the top ten take 0.25% to 0.35%. Material for sequencing was naive CD8+ T cells sorted from blood. The source is a man aged 30-40 years in good health. Each CDR3 is given without its conserved first and last residue.

j_call v_call cdr3_aa
TRBJ2-5 TRBV7-3 ASSLSSGETQY
TRBJ1-2 TRBV7-9 ASSDRILYGYT
TRBJ2-2 TRBV5-1 ASSLYGQGRELF
TRBJ2-1 TRBV30 AWSVLIPKIAGPYNEQF
TRBJ2-1 TRBV27 ASSPGTLNEQF
TRBJ2-7 TRBV27 ASSLLYGHEQY
TRBJ2-5 TRBV9 ASSVDTLQETQY
TRBJ2-3 TRBV15 ATSSVSLWGSDTQY
TRBJ1-5 TRBV11-3 ASSRHQPQH
TRBJ1-2 TRBV5-6 ASSLGQGHGYT
TRBJ2-7 TRBV10-3 AITPSAQSTYEQY
TRBJ1-2 TRBV9 ASSPRQGPLLYYGGYT
TRBJ1-1 TRBV4-1 ASSFGGARAPEAF
TRBJ2-7 TRBV27 ASSLGTLGEQY
TRBJ2-1 TRBV7-9 ASSSPQAGQAGNEQF
TRBJ1-2 TRBV4-1 ASSQDKDRGLYGYT
TRBJ2-2 TRBV7-9 ASRRVSGKHTGELF
TRBJ2-4 TRBV7-2 ASSLVGPGDIQY
TRBJ2-2 TRBV6-1 ASSRFGLGTGELF
TRBJ2-1 TRBV13 ASSLGLLNNEQF
TRBJ2-3 TRBV5-6 ASTPGGLAVSTDTQY
TRBJ2-3 TRBV9 ASSVGTLAGDTQY
TRBJ2-1 TRBV29-1 SVELTGTGKDNEQF